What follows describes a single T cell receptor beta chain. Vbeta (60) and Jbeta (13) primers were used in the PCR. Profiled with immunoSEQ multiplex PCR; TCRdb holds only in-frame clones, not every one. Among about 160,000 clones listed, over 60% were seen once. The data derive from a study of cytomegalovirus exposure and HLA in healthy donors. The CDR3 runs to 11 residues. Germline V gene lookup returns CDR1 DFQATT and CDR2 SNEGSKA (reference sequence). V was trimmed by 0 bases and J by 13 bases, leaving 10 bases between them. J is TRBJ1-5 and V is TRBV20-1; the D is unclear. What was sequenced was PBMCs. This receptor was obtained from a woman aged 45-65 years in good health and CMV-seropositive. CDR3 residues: CSARDTLTQHF. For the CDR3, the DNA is TGCAGTGCTAGAGATACGTTGACACAGCATTTT.